This TCR beta chain was sequenced for a study of T cell clonality in common variable immunodeficiency. Findings and limits, study-wide: Compared with healthy controls, CVID subjects showed increased TCRbeta clonality, mostly in about a third. What drives increased CVID clonality needs T cell subpopulation sequencing. Links between repertoire features and CVID complications were heterogeneity-limited. Common variable immunodeficiency TCR beta sequences reportedly had fewer deletions and N-nucleotide insertions.

This clone has ten or more counts. Its antigen is still unknown. The read falls 3 residues short of the CDR3 end, and the missing part is taken from the germline J gene. TCRdb keeps only in-frame clones here, not all; method: immunoSEQ multiplex PCR. Reported are about 60,000 clones, none seen only once; the ten largest carry roughly 1.5%. CDR1 and CDR2 (germline): LNHNV, YYDKDF (reference sequence). Germline trimming cut 1 base from V and 6 bases from J; bases unmatched to any gene: 5. The CDR3 covers 17 residues. The sequence derives from a person aged 18 to 75 in good health. V is TRBV15 and J is TRBJ2-2, with 13 bases identical to TRBD2. The specimen sequenced was peripheral blood mononuclear cells. The CDR3 DNA, read in part, is TGTGCCACCAGCAGAGTGGGGACTAGCGGGATACCCGGGGAG. It specifies CATSRVGTSGIPGE. The full-length CDR3 reads as CATSRVGTSGIPGELFF.